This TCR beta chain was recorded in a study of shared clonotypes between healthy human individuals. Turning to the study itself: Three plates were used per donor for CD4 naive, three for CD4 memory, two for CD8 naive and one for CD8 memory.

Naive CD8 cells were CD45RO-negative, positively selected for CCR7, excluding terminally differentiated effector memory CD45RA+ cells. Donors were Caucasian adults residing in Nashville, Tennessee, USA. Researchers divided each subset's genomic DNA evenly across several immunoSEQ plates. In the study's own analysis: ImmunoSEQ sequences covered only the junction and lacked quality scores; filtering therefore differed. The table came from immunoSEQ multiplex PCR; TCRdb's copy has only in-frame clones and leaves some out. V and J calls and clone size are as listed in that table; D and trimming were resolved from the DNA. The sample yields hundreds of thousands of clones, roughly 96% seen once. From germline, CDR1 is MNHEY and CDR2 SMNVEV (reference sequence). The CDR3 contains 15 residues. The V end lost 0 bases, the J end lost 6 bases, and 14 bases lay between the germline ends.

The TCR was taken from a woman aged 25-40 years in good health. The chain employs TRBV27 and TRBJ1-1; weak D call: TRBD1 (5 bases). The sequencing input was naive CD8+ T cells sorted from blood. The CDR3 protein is CASSLSGAGLPEAFF. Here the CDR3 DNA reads TGTGCCAGCAGTTTATCTGGGGCTGGCTTACCTGAAGCTTTCTTT.